This record covers a single T cell receptor beta chain. What it recognizes is unknown. The data belong to a study of cytomegalovirus exposure and HLA in healthy donors. PCR amplification relied on 60 Vbeta primers (plus 13 Jbeta primers). The repertoire was sequenced with immunoSEQ multiplex PCR; TCRdb's copy has only in-frame clones and lacks some. The table lists about 59,000 clones, roughly 80% of them singletons, with under 5% in the top ten. Whole-study results and caveats: Some V segments, including TRBV6-2 and TRBV6-3, were excluded as indistinguishable.

The CDR3 is made up of 14 amino acids. The germline gives CDR1 SGDLS, CDR2 YYNGEE. Deletions cut 6 bases from V and 3 bases from J, with 13 bases between. The clonotype originates from a woman between 40 and 55 years old in good health and CMV-seronegative. The rearrangement joins TRBV9 to TRBJ1-5; D perhaps matches TRBD1 (5 bases). The sample comprised PBMCs. This CDR3 reads CASNAGPSNQPQHF. The CDR3 nucleotides read TGTGCCAGCAACGCAGGGCCCTCCAATCAGCCCCAGCATTTT.